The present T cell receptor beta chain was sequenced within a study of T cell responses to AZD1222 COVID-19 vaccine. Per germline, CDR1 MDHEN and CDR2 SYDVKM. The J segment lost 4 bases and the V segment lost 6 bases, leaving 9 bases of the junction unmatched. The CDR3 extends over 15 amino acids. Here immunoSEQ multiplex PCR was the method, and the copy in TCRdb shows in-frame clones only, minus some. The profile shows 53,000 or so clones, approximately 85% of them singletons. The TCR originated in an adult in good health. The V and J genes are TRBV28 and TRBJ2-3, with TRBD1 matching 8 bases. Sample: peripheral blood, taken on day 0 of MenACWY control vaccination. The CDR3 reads CASRGWDRSADTQYF. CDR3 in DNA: TGTGCCAGCAGGGGTTGGGACAGGAGTGCAGATACGCAGTATTTT.